These 4 T cell receptor beta chains originate from one sample sequenced in a study of T cells in Graves' hyperthyroidism and ophthalmopathy. Amplification targeted TCR beta CDR3 regions from RNA transcripts. A first-round RT-PCR of the TCR CDR3 used the HTBI primer set. TCRdb reanalysed the multiplex PCR reads using MiXCR and keeps one entry per CDR3 protein. The sample has 530,000 or so distinct CDR3 sequences, roughly 18% seen once. The source material was blood. These receptors originate from a woman younger than 35 with Graves' ophthalmopathy.

This clonotype was found many times. V and J are TRBV30 and TRBJ1-3; D unclear. Deletions cut 4 bases from V and 0 bases from J, with 13 bases between. This CDR3 is built from 15 residues. Germline CDR1 reads GTSNPN; CDR2 reads SVGIG (reference sequence). In DNA form, the CDR3 reads TGTGCCTGGAATCTCGGCCCTTACTCTGGAAACACCATATATTTT. Protein sequence: CAWNLGPYSGNTIYF.

This clonotype was seen a handful of times. The chain employs TRBV28 and TRBJ1-3; D call uncertain. The CDR3 is 11 residues long. V lost 3 bases and J 3 bases, leaving 0 bases between the germline ends. The germline gives CDR1 MDHEN, CDR2 SYDVKM. The DNA for the CDR3 is TGTGCCAGCAGTTTTGGAAACACCATATATTTT. Its protein product is CASSFGNTIYF.

This clonotype appeared a few times. V gene TRBV14 combines with J gene TRBJ2-7; 8 bases align to TRBD2. CDR1 and CDR2 (germline): SGHDN, FVKESK. With 2 bases clipped from V and 5 bases from J, the junction kept 8 bases outside the gene matches. CDR3 length: 15 residues. The CDR3 coding sequence is TGTGCCAGCAGCCAACCCCCGGGGGGGCGGAACGAGCAGTACTTC. Its translation: CASSQPPGGRNEQYF.

This clonotype was seen many times. The chain carries TRBV6-1 and TRBJ1-5; D is possibly TRBD1 (6 bases). CDR3 length: 15 residues. Germline-derived CDR1 and CDR2 are MNHNS and SASEGT. V lost 2 bases, J lost 7 bases, and 15 bases lay in between. CDR3 in DNA: TGTGCCAGCAGTGAATCGAAATCGGGGGCGCAGCCCCAGCATTTT. This encodes CASSESKSGAQPQHF.